Following are 29 T cell receptor beta chains from one sample sequenced in a study of read filtering for tumor transcriptome and immune sequencing. This library used approximately 390 ng RNA and molecular barcoded adaptors spanning alpha/delta and beta/gamma chains. TCRdb itself ran the reads through MiXCR, one entry per CDR3 protein. The sample has around 130,000 distinct CDR3 sequences, about 13% seen once. Sequencing was performed on a population of CD138-negative cells sorted from bone marrow. Receptors were obtained from a donor aged 40 or older with multiple myeloma.

This chain connects TRBV5-1 to TRBJ2-7; 7 bases are a match to TRBD1. From germline, CDR1 is SGHRS and CDR2 YFSETQ. The ends lost 2 bases at V and 2 bases at J; junction bases unmatched: 4. There are 14 residues in the CDR3. The CDR3 loop is CASSLRGQTYEQYF. The CDR3 DNA reads TGCGCCAGCAGCTTACGGGGACAGACCTACGAGCAGTACTTC.

This clonotype was recorded at least ten times. The V gene is TRBV27, the J gene TRBJ1-1; TRBD1 is a possible D gene (6 bases). The V gene lost 5 bases and the J gene lost 0 bases, with 19 bases spanning the gap. Germline-derived CDR1 and CDR2 are MNHEY and SMNVEV (reference sequence). The CDR3 is 17 residues long. The CDR3 protein is CASSPRSTQGLNTEAFF. Written as DNA, the CDR3 is TGTGCCAGCAGTCCCAGGTCGACACAGGGTTTGAACACTGAAGCTTTCTTT.

V and J are TRBV13 and TRBJ2-5; TRBD1 matches at 8 bases. Germline V gives CDR1 PRHDT, CDR2 FYEKMQ (reference sequence). Unmatched junction bases numbered 1, after V lost 3 bases and J lost 4 bases. CDR3 length: 13 amino acids. The CDR3 DNA sequence: TGTGCCAGCAGCTTTACAGGGGGAGAGACCCAGTACTTC. This encodes CASSFTGGETQYF.

This clonotype was detected many times. The chain uses TRBV3-1 and TRBJ2-6, with 7 bases matching TRBD2. The CDR3 length is 18 residues. The V gene's germline CDR1 is LGHDT and CDR2 YNNKEL (reference sequence). Trimming at V came to 4 bases and at J to 0 bases, leaving 9 bases not matched to a gene. In DNA, the CDR3 is TGTGCCAGCAGCCGGCGGGAGTGGAGAGTCTCTGGGGCCAACGTCCTGACTTTC. This codes for CASSRREWRVSGANVLTF.

This clonotype was counted ten times or more. V and J are TRBV7-9 and TRBJ1-1; a possible D gene is TRBD1 (5 bases). Trimming shortened V by 1 base and J by 4 bases, and 13 bases separated the two germline ends. The CDR3 runs to 15 residues. CDR1 is SEHNR, CDR2 FQNEAQ, per germline (reference sequence). The CDR3 nucleotides read TGTGCCAGCAGCTTAGAGAGTAATGGGGGCACTGAAGCTTTCTTT. This encodes CASSLESNGGTEAFF.

Of note for this clonotype: A read error is possible here, since a much larger clone lies one base away. V gene TRBV11-2 combines with J gene TRBJ2-2; 9 bases are shared with TRBD2. The CDR3 spans 15 residues. Unmatched junction bases numbered 8, after V lost 8 bases and J lost 4 bases. CDR1 SGHAT and CDR2 FQNNGV come from the germline V gene. The CDR3 here is CASGRGLAFTGELFF. The CDR3 DNA sequence: TGTGCCAGCGGGCGGGGACTAGCATTCACCGGGGAGCTGTTTTTT.

Concerning this clonotype itself: This may come from a read error, since a much larger clone is one base off. The genes are TRBV12-3 or TRBV12-4 and TRBJ1-2, with TRBD1 identical over 8 bases. The CDR3 runs to 14 residues. V gave up 7 bases and J gave up 7 bases; unmatched junction bases: 11. The CDR3 coding sequence is TGTGCCAGCAAATCGGACAGGGATGCACGTGGCTACACCTTC. Protein product: CASKSDRDARGYTF.

The chain employs TRBV7-9 and TRBJ2-1; no clear D. CDR3 size: 16 residues. V lost 2 bases and J 0 bases, leaving 11 bases between the germline ends. The germline gives CDR1 SEHNR, CDR2 FQNEAQ (reference sequence). For the CDR3, the DNA is TGTGCCAGCAGCTTAACGACCTACAGCTCCTACAATGAGCAGTTCTTC. It is translated as CASSLTTYSSYNEQFF.

This clonotype was detected ten times or more. This chain joins TRBV19 and TRBJ1-5; tentatively, D is TRBD1 (5 bases). V was cut by 7 bases and J by 0 bases, with 7 bases left in between. Looked up from germline, CDR1 is LNHDA and CDR2 is SQIVND (reference sequence). This CDR3 is built from 13 residues. The CDR3: CASNRNSNQPQHF. The CDR3 nucleotides read TGTGCCAGTAACAGGAATAGCAATCAGCCCCAGCATTTT.

This clonotype came up many times. The chain couples TRBV29-1 to TRBJ2-7, with 10 bases identical to TRBD1. The trim removed 7 bases at V and 7 bases at J, leaving 10 bases unmatched. This CDR3 comprises 13 residues. The germline V gene has CDR1 SQVTM and CDR2 ANQGSEA. In nucleotides, the CDR3 is TGCAGCGCGGACCGGACAGGGGGTGGGGAGCAGTACTTC. This encodes CSADRTGGGEQYF.

A word on this clonotype: Because it lacks the conserved phenylalanine or tryptophan at the end, this CDR3 is likely a read error. The rearrangement uses TRBV7-9 and TRBJ2-7, with unresolved D. Trimming left V 1 base short and J 2 bases short, with 3 bases between. The CDR3 covers 12 residues. Germline V gives CDR1 SEHNR, CDR2 FQNEAQ (reference sequence). CDR3: CASSLVAYEQYY. The CDR3 DNA reads TGTGCCAGCAGCTTAGTTGCCTACGAGCAGTACTAC.

This clonotype was counted between two and nine times. The chain has TRBV5-1 and TRBJ2-7; tentatively, D is TRBD1 (6 bases). This CDR3 has 13 residues. With 3 bases removed from V and 3 bases from J, the gap between germline ends came to 10 bases. Looked up from germline, CDR1 is SGHRS and CDR2 is YFSETQ. This CDR3 reads CASSSGQLYEQYF. CDR3 DNA: TGCGCCAGCAGCTCGGGACAACTCTACGAGCAGTACTTC.

At least ten counts were recorded for this clonotype. The rearrangement joins TRBV6-5 to TRBJ2-1; 13 bases line up with TRBD2. J lost 6 bases, V lost 6 bases, and 5 bases had no gene match. CDR1 MNHEY and CDR2 SVGAGI come from the germline V gene. The CDR3 consists of 15 residues. The CDR3 protein is CASRLGLAGPNEQFF. The DNA of the CDR3 is TGTGCCAGCAGGCTGGGACTAGCGGGGCCCAATGAGCAGTTCTTC.

In its sample, this clonotype was seen many times. The gene calls are TRBV29-1 and TRBJ2-1; 8 bases agree with TRBD2. CDR1 and CDR2 (germline): SQVTM, ANQGSEA. V trimming: 2 bases; J trimming: 4 bases; junction bases outside the gene matches: 7. This CDR3 comprises 15 residues. The CDR3 nucleotides are TGCAGCGTTGAAAGATCGGCGGGGGGATACAATGAGCAGTTCTTC. This gives the protein CSVERSAGGYNEQFF.

To note about this clonotype: A read error may be the cause here, since a much bigger clone is one base away. The chain recombines TRBV4-1 with TRBJ1-1; D is possibly TRBD1 (5 bases). Trimming shortened V by 8 bases and J by 4 bases, and 17 bases separated the two germline ends. CDR3 length: 14 residues. Germline V CDR1 and CDR2: MGHRA, YSYEKL. The CDR3 DNA sequence: TGCGCCAGCTGCAGGGTTGAGGGCGGCACTGAAGCTTTCTTT. It specifies CASCRVEGGTEAFF.

This clonotype was observed many times. The rearrangement joins TRBV6-1 to TRBJ2-7; D uncertain. Germline loops: CDR1 MNHNS, CDR2 SASEGT. This CDR3 region has 13 residues. V was shortened by 6 bases and J by 6 bases, with 15 bases between the two germline ends. The CDR3 sequence: CASRDDGPGEQYF. The CDR3 nucleotides are TGTGCCAGCAGAGATGACGGACCAGGCGAGCAGTACTTC.

The sample holds many counts of this clonotype. The J gene is TRBJ2-1, the V gene TRBV5-6, with 9 bases that match TRBD2. The CDR3 length is 15 residues. Trimming at V came to 0 bases and at J to 9 bases, leaving 7 bases not matched to a gene. Germline values: CDR1 SGHDT, CDR2 YYEEEE. CDR3 DNA sequence: TGTGCCAGCAGCTTGGGCGGGAGGGTTTTCGGTGAGCAGTTCTTC. Protein: CASSLGGRVFGEQFF.

This clonotype was recorded at least ten times. V and J are TRBV29-1 and TRBJ2-1; 8 bases are a match to TRBD2. V lost 6 bases and J lost 3; bases outside the gene matches: 13. Per the germline V gene, CDR1 is SQVTM and CDR2 is ANQGSEA. The CDR3 has 16 residues. This CDR3 is CSVRVGAGVVYNEQFF. CDR3 DNA sequence: TGCAGCGTCCGAGTAGGAGCGGGAGTTGTCTACAATGAGCAGTTCTTC.

As concerns this clonotype: A far larger clone lies a single base away; this is likely a read error. The chain is built from TRBV4-2 and TRBJ1-1, with D uncertain. Germline-derived CDR1 and CDR2 are LGHNA and YNFKEQ. This CDR3 is built from 12 residues. CDR3 in DNA: TGTGCCAGCAGCGCCGGCAACACTGAAGCTTCCTTT. Translating gives CASSAGNTEASF.

This clonotype was seen repeatedly, ten times or more. The V call is TRBV6-5, the J call TRBJ2-1, with TRBD2 as a possible D gene (5 bases). CDR1 MNHEY and CDR2 SVGAGI come from the germline V gene. The CDR3 covers 14 residues. The V end was cut by 2 bases, the J end by 2 bases, with 7 bases between. This chain's CDR3 is CASSYAGTYNEQFF. As DNA, the CDR3 is TGTGCCAGCAGTTACGCCGGGACCTACAATGAGCAGTTCTTC.

This clonotype was recorded many times. V and J are TRBV11-2 and TRBJ2-7, with 8 positions matching TRBD2. V lost 3 bases to trimming and J lost 4 bases; unmatched junction nucleotides: 2. The CDR3 spans 13 residues. Germline assignment: CDR1 SGHAT and CDR2 FQNNGV. For the CDR3, the DNA is TGTGCCAGCAGCTTCAGCGGGAGTTACGAGCAGTACTTC. Its protein is CASSFSGSYEQYF.

The rearrangement links TRBV7-2 to TRBJ2-4; 7 bases fit TRBD2. Trimming at V came to 2 bases and at J to 0 bases, leaving 16 bases not matched to a gene. CDR3 length equals 20 residues. Germline CDR1 reads SGHTA; CDR2 reads FQGNSA. The CDR3 loop reads CASSLWWRMETSLAKNIQYF. For the CDR3, the DNA is TGTGCCAGCAGCTTATGGTGGAGAATGGAGACTAGCTTAGCCAAAAACATTCAGTACTTC.

This clonotype appeared a few times. The CDR3 sequence: CASSLAGGQRGANVLTF. CDR3 coding DNA: TGTGCCAGCAGCTTGGCAGGAGGGCAACGTGGGGCCAACGTCCTGACTTTC. The rearrangement joins TRBV5-6 to TRBJ2-6; TRBD2 might be the D (6 bases). The V and J ends lost 0 bases and 3 bases respectively, with 13 bases between them. This CDR3 has 17 residues. Germline V gene sequence: CDR1 SGHDT, CDR2 YYEEEE.

This clonotype was detected ten times or more. One junction end disagrees with the germline gene, perhaps due to a read error. J is TRBJ1-1 and V is TRBV7-9; the D gene is possibly TRBD1 (5 bases). CDR3 length: 16 residues. The germline V gene encodes CDR1 SEHNR and CDR2 FQNEAQ (reference sequence). CDR3 protein: CASSLGRGEGNSEAFF. The CDR3 coding sequence is TGTGCCAGCAGCTTAGGTCGCGGGGAGGGGAACTCTGAAGCTTTCTTT. Filled out from reference TRBV7-9 and TRBJ1-1, the complete variable domain reads DTGVSQNPRHKITKRGQNVTFRCDPISEHNRLYWYRQTLGQGPEFLTYFQNEAQLEKSRLLSDRFSAERPKGSFSTLEIQRTEQGDSAMYLCASSLGRGEGNSEAFFGQGTRLTVV.

About this clonotype: Given a much more abundant clone one base away, this may be a read error. V gene TRBV5-1 combines with J gene TRBJ2-7; 12 bases are shared with TRBD2. Germline V CDR1 and CDR2: SGHRS, YFSETQ. This CDR3 has 17 residues. The CDR3 nucleotides read TGCACCAGCAGCTTGGATTCTCCTAGCGGGAGGGCCGGAGAGCAGTACTTC. Its protein product is CTSSLDSPSGRAGEQYF.

This clonotype came up a few times. A much larger clone lies a single base off, so this may be a read error. The chain carries TRBV5-6 and TRBJ2-1; 7 positions agree with TRBD2. This CDR3 region has 15 residues. Germline CDR1 SGHDT, CDR2 YYEEEE. The CDR3 reads CASSRLGEGYDEQFF. Written as DNA, the CDR3 is TGTGCCAGCAGCCGCCTGGGGGAGGGCTACGATGAGCAGTTCTTC.

This clonotype was seen repeatedly, ten times or more. The rearrangement links TRBV6-5 to TRBJ2-1; D perhaps matches TRBD1 (6 bases). The CDR3 is 15 amino acids. The V gene's germline CDR1 is MNHEY and CDR2 SVGAGI. The ends were cut back, 5 bases at V and 0 bases at J, with 11 bases in the middle. In DNA form, the CDR3 reads TGTGCCAGCAGTCCCGACAGGCCCTCCTACAATGAGCAGTTCTTC. Translated, it gives CASSPDRPSYNEQFF.

This clonotype was found many times. The CDR3 nucleotides read TGCAGCGTTGAAGACGGGAGGGCAGGGCTAAGGGAGCAGTACTTC. Protein product: CSVEDGRAGLREQYF. V usage is TRBV29-1 and J usage is TRBJ2-7; 8 bases are shared with TRBD2. The CDR3 covers 15 residues. Germline trimming cut 0 bases from V and 7 bases from J; bases unmatched to any gene: 11. Germline CDR1 reads SQVTM; CDR2 reads ANQGSEA.

A remark on this clonotype: At one end the junction does not follow the germline gene, possibly because of a read error. The chain combines TRBV12-3 or TRBV12-4 with TRBJ2-4; D perhaps matches TRBD1 (5 bases). This CDR3 contains 18 residues. The CDR3: CTSSPAMGTGSSKNIQYF. The DNA of the CDR3 is TGTACCAGCAGTCCCGCGATGGGCACAGGTTCATCCAAAAACATTCAGTACTTC.